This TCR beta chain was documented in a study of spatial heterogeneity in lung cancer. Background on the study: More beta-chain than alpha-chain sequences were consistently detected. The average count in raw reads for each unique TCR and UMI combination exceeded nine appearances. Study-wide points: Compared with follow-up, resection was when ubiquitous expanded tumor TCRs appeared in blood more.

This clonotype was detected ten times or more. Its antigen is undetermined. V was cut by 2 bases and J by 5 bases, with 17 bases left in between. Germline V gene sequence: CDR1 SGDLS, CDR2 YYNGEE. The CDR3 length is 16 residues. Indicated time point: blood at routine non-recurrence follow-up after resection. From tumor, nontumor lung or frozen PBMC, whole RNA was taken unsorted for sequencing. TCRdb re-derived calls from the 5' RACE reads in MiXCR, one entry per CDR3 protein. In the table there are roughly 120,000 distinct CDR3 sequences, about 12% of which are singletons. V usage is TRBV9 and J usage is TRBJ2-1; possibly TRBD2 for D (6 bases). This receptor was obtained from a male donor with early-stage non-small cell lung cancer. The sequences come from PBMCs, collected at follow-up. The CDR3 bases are TGTGCCAGCAGCGTTGGGGCTCCGGGGGAAAACAATGAGCAGTTCTTC. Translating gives CASSVGAPGENNEQFF.